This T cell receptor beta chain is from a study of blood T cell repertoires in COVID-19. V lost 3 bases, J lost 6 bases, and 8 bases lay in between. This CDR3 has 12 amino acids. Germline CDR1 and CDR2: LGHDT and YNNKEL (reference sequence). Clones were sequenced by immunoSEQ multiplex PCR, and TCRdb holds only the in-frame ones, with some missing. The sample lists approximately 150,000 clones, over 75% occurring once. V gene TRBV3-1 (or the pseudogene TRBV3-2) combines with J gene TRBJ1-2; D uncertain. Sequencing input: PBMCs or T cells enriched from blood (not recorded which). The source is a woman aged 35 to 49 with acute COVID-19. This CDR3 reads CASSHYGDGYTF. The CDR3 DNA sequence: TGTGCCAGCAGCCACTACGGTGATGGCTACACCTTC.